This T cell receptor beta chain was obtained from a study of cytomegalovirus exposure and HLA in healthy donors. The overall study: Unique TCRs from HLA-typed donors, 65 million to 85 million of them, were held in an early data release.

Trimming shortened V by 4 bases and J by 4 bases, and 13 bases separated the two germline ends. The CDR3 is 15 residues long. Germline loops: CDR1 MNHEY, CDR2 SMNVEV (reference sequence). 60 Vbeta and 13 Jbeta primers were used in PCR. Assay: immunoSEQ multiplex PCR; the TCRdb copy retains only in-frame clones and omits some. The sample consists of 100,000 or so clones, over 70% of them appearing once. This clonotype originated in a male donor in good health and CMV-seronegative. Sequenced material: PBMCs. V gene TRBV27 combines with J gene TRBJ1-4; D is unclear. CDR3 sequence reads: CASSSLPGGNEKLFF. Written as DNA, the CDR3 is TGTGCCAGCAGTTCCCTCCCCGGTGGTAATGAAAAACTGTTTTTT. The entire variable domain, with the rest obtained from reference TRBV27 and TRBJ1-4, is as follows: EAQVTQNPRYLITVTGKKLTVTCSQNMNHEYMSWYRQDPGLGLRQIYYSMNVEVTDKGDVPEGYKVSRKEKRNFPLILESPSPNQTSLYFCASSSLPGGNEKLFFGSGTQLSVL.